The source of this T cell receptor (beta chain) is a study of T cell responses to AZD1222 COVID-19 vaccine. Assay used: immunoSEQ multiplex PCR; TCRdb lists only in-frame clones, some missing. Of approximately 180,000 clones listed, around 89% are singletons. The length of the CDR3 is 12 residues. The germline V gene has CDR1 SGHAT and CDR2 FQNNGV. The V gene lost 1 base and the J gene lost 4 bases, with 4 bases spanning the gap. The material was peripheral blood, obtained on day 0 of AZD1222 vaccination. The chain links TRBV11-2 to TRBJ2-5; the D is unclear. The TCR originated in an adult in good health. CDR3 region: CASSLVRETQYF. Here the CDR3 DNA reads TGTGCCAGCAGCTTAGTCCGAGAGACCCAGTACTTC.